These 4 T cell receptor beta chains share one sample of origin, sequenced in a study of response to subunit inactivated influenza vaccine. TCRdb itself ran the RT-PCR reads through MiXCR, one entry per CDR3 protein. The sample holds roughly 670,000 distinct CDR3 sequences; 11% to 15% are singletons and the top ten take 7.6%. The input for sequencing was PBMCs from blood, taken roughly 2 weeks before vaccination. These receptors were collected from a man aged 50-59 years who received an inactivated influenza vaccine.

This clonotype was found a few times. The rearrangement uses TRBV12-3 or TRBV12-4 and TRBJ2-2; D call uncertain. The CDR3 consists of 12 residues. V lost 0 bases, J lost 7 bases, and 3 bases lay in between. The CDR3 sequence: CASSLARGELFF. DNA for the CDR3: TGTGCCAGCAGTTTAGCCCGCGGGGAGCTGTTTTTT.

This clonotype showed up just a few times. A read error may account for a junction end that differs from germline. The CDR3, as DNA: TGTGCCAGCTCCCCACAGATGGAAAGCACAGATACGCAGTATTTT. Protein sequence: CASSPQMESTDTQYF. The chain carries TRBV18 and TRBJ2-3; D ambiguous. The CDR3 extends over 15 amino acids. Germline V lookup: CDR1 KGHSH, CDR2 LQKENI. Full variable domain (missing parts from reference TRBV18 and TRBJ2-3): NAGVMQNPRHLVRRRGQEARLRCSPMKGHSHVYWYRQLPEEGLKFMVYLQKENIIDESGMPKERFSAEFPKEGPSILRIQQVVRGDSAAYFCASSPQMESTDTQYFGPGTRLTVL.

This clonotype was seen ten or more times. V gene TRBV7-9 combines with J gene TRBJ2-1; D unresolved. Germline V CDR1 and CDR2: SEHNR, FQNEAQ (reference sequence). Trimming removed 3 bases from V and 9 bases from J, with 6 bases in between. This CDR3 is built from 11 residues. CDR3 in amino acids: CASSFTAEQFF. In DNA, the CDR3 is TGTGCCAGCAGCTTCACGGCTGAGCAGTTCTTC.

The J gene is TRBJ2-1, the V gene TRBV3-1, with TRBD2 identical over 14 bases. Germline V gives CDR1 LGHDT, CDR2 YNNKEL (reference sequence). The CDR3 is 18 amino acids. The junction had 5 bases not matched to a gene; V was cut back by 4 bases and J by 0 bases. In DNA, the CDR3 is TGTGCCAGCAGCCTAGGACTAGCGGGAGGCTTCTCCTACAATGAGCAGTTCTTC. Translated: CASSLGLAGGFSYNEQFF.